Detailed here is one T cell receptor (beta chain). J was trimmed by 3 bases and V by 5 bases; bases with no gene match: 16. This CDR3 has 18 residues. The germline V gene encodes CDR1 ENHRY and CDR2 SYGVKD. TCRdb processed the 5' RACE reads anew with MiXCR; each CDR3 protein has one entry. The sample contains over 300,000 distinct CDR3 sequences, 20% to 25% of which appear only once. This sample is part of a study of T-cell memory formation after mild COVID-19. Study overall: TCR clusters showed largely donor specificity.

The sequenced sample was PBMCs or a T cell subset sorted from them (not recorded which). This sequence was found in a man aged 18 to 29 who had mild COVID-19 (a few samples of this study predate the infection). Cell type and time point are not known. The chain has TRBV10-3 and TRBJ1-2, with 9 nucleotides matching TRBD1. The CDR3 nucleotides are TGTGCCATCAGTCCCGGGGCCAACACGAGACAGGGGGACTATGGCTACACCTTC. Encoded protein: CAISPGANTRQGDYGYTF.